A single sample is the source of the 29 T cell receptor beta chains below, sequenced in a study of blood T cells in healthy people across ages. A second PCR, run for about 6 to 11 cycles, used a sample-barcoded 5' primer plus a J-beta primer mix. TCRdb analysed the 5' RACE reads with MiXCR anew, one entry per CDR3 protein. The data show approximately 600,000 distinct CDR3 sequences, 58% seen once. Sequences were obtained from blood. Source of these receptors: a man in his sixties in good health.

V gene TRBV12-3 or TRBV12-4 combines with J gene TRBJ1-6; tentatively, D is TRBD1 (6 bases). CDR3 length: 14 residues. V was shortened by 5 bases and J by 8 bases, with 13 bases between the two germline ends. CDR3 amino acids: CASSRQVEDSPLHF. CDR3 nucleotides: TGTGCCAGCAGTAGACAGGTAGAGGATTCACCCCTCCACTTT.

This clonotype was observed a single time. The J gene is TRBJ2-3, the V gene TRBV29-1; no clear D. The CDR3 consists of 11 residues. The V gene lost 6 bases and the J gene lost 0 bases, with 4 bases spanning the gap. Germline CDR1 reads SQVTM; CDR2 reads ANQGSEA. The CDR3 DNA sequence: TGCAGCGTAACTAGCACAGATACGCAGTATTTT. Its translation: CSVTSTDTQYF.

This clonotype occurred a few times. CDR3 region: CSAMGTFSDTQYF. The DNA for the CDR3 is TGCAGTGCTATGGGGACCTTCAGCGATACGCAGTATTTT. The chain links TRBV20-1 to TRBJ2-3; D assignment may be TRBD1 or TRBD2 (5 bases each). Germline CDR1 and CDR2: DFQATT and SNEGSKA (reference sequence). CDR3 length: 13 residues. V lost 4 bases, J lost 6 bases, and 14 bases lay in between.

The chain joins TRBV3-1 to TRBJ2-1, with 7 bases matching TRBD2. This CDR3 has 14 residues. Germline CDR1 is LGHDT and CDR2 is YNNKEL (reference sequence). The J segment lost 10 bases and the V segment lost 4 bases, leaving 10 bases of the junction unmatched. The CDR3 is CASSPRTSWDEQFF. The DNA of the CDR3 is TGTGCCAGCAGCCCTCGGACTAGTTGGGACGAGCAGTTCTTC.

This clonotype was observed a few times. The CDR3 protein is CASSPHGAGYEQYF. The CDR3 DNA reads as TGTGCCAGCAGCCCCCATGGGGCTGGATACGAGCAGTACTTC. This chain connects TRBV7-2 to TRBJ2-7; TRBD1 might be the D (5 bases). Germline V gene sequence: CDR1 SGHTA, CDR2 FQGNSA. V lost 5 bases to trimming and J lost 4 bases, with 15 bases between them. This CDR3 region has 14 residues.

Only a few counts were recorded for this clonotype. The rearrangement uses TRBV20-1 and TRBJ1-1; D uncertain. Trimming cost V 6 bases and J 3 bases, with 17 bases left between them. The CDR3 length is 14 residues. Per the germline V gene, CDR1 is DFQATT and CDR2 is SNEGSKA (reference sequence). The CDR3 DNA sequence: TGCAGTGCCCCACGGACTGCCACGGACACTGAAGCTTTCTTT. Translation gives CSAPRTATDTEAFF.

This clonotype turned up a few times. The chain couples TRBV6-6 to TRBJ1-2; TRBD1 agrees at 7 bases. Germline V gives CDR1 MNHNY, CDR2 SVGAGI (reference sequence). After removal of 4 bases from V and 0 bases from J, the junction contained 11 bases not matched to a gene. There are 17 residues in the CDR3. The DNA of the CDR3 is TGTGCCAGCAGTTCAATGATGGGGACAGAGGCTAACTATGGCTACACCTTC. Protein: CASSSMMGTEANYGYTF.

This clonotype was recorded a few times. The chain carries TRBV4-2 and TRBJ2-5, with 10 nucleotides matching TRBD1. Per the germline V gene, CDR1 is LGHNA and CDR2 is YNFKEQ. V gave up 2 bases and J gave up 2 bases; unmatched junction bases: 5. The CDR3 is 16 amino acids. As DNA, the CDR3 is TGTGCCAGCAGCCAACCCCCGGGACAGGGGCAAGAGACCCAGTACTTC. Translation: CASSQPPGQGQETQYF.

This clonotype was picked up a small number of times. The chain employs TRBV6-5 and TRBJ2-6, with TRBD2 as a possible D gene (6 bases). V lost 2 bases and J 4 bases, leaving 15 bases between the germline ends. Germline loops: CDR1 MNHEY, CDR2 SVGAGI. The length of the CDR3 is 17 residues. In DNA form, the CDR3 reads TGTGCCAGCAGTTACACGGGGGACCTCGTCGGGGCCAACGTCCTGACTTTC. Encoded protein: CASSYTGDLVGANVLTF.

The J gene is TRBJ2-1, the V gene TRBV7-9, with D possibly called TRBD1 or TRBD2 (6 bases each). This CDR3 has 18 residues. From germline, CDR1 is SEHNR and CDR2 FQNEAQ (reference sequence). Trimming pared 0 bases from V and 0 bases from J, leaving 15 bases between. The CDR3 reads CASSLAGGRYSSYNEQFF. The CDR3, as DNA: TGTGCCAGCAGCTTAGCTGGGGGGCGATACAGCTCCTACAATGAGCAGTTCTTC.

This clonotype was observed once. The V call is TRBV4-2, the J call TRBJ1-2; possibly TRBD1 for D (5 bases). CDR1 is LGHNA, CDR2 YNFKEQ, per germline. This CDR3 is built from 14 residues. V was pared by 3 bases and J by 3 bases, with 11 bases between. This CDR3 reads CASSQTDGDYGYTF. CDR3 coding DNA: TGTGCCAGCAGCCAGACAGACGGCGACTATGGCTACACCTTC.

This chain connects TRBV5-1 to TRBJ2-5, with TRBD1 as a possible D gene (5 bases). The CDR3 is 15 amino acids. Germline V gene data show CDR1 as SGHRS and CDR2 as YFSETQ. Deletions cut 2 bases from V and 4 bases from J, with 15 bases between. CDR3 in DNA: TGCGCCAGCAGCTTAAGTATGGGGCGGCGAGAGACCCAGTACTTC. Translation: CASSLSMGRRETQYF.

The genes are TRBV5-1 and TRBJ2-2; perhaps TRBD1 as D (6 bases). V shed 0 bases and J shed 1 base, with 10 bases lying between them. In germline, CDR1 is SGHRS, CDR2 YFSETQ. The CDR3 runs to 16 residues. DNA of the CDR3: TGCGCCAGCAGCTTGGTCCCAGGGGTGAACACCGGGGAGCTGTTTTTT. Its translation: CASSLVPGVNTGELFF.

The rearrangement uses TRBV5-1 and TRBJ2-3, with TRBD2 identical over 7 bases. The junction had 10 bases not matched to a gene; V was cut back by 1 base and J by 2 bases. This CDR3 contains 17 residues. CDR1 is SGHRS and CDR2 is YFSETQ in the germline V gene. In DNA, the CDR3 is TGCGCCAGCAGCTTGTTGGGCGCGGGGGAGATCACAGATACGCAGTATTTT. This codes for CASSLLGAGEITDTQYF.

This clonotype occurred a few times. The rearrangement uses TRBV6-1 and TRBJ2-1, with unresolved D. The germline V gene has CDR1 MNHNS and CDR2 SASEGT. The CDR3 spans 11 residues. Deletions cut 2 bases from V and 9 bases from J, with 5 bases between. Here the CDR3 reads CASSEFGEQFF. DNA of the CDR3: TGTGCCAGCAGTGAATTCGGTGAGCAGTTCTTC.

The J gene is TRBJ1-6, the V gene TRBV10-3; no reliable D call. CDR1 and CDR2 from the germline V gene are ENHRY and SYGVKD. Trimming removed 6 bases from V and 5 bases from J, with 8 bases in between. This CDR3 has 13 residues. CDR3 in amino acids: CAIRDADNSPLHF. The CDR3 region has the DNA TGTGCCATCAGGGACGCCGATAATTCACCCCTCCACTTT.

This clonotype was counted a few times. The chain is built from TRBV5-1 and TRBJ2-7; the D is unclear. V dropped 0 bases and J dropped 5 bases, with 15 bases sitting between them. CDR3 length equals 15 residues. Germline CDR1 is SGHRS and CDR2 is YFSETQ. CDR3 protein: CASSLEGNGLDEQYF. CDR3 sequence (DNA): TGCGCCAGCAGCTTGGAAGGGAATGGCCTCGACGAGCAGTACTTC.

The V call is TRBV20-1, the J call TRBJ1-4; weak D call: TRBD1 (5 bases). This CDR3 has 18 residues. CDR1 is DFQATT, CDR2 SNEGSKA, per germline (reference sequence). Trimming left V 3 bases short and J 1 base short, with 21 bases between. In nucleotides, the CDR3 is TGCAGTGCTAGGGGGGTCGGGGGACCGCCGGGAACTAATGAAAAACTGTTTTTT. Encoded protein: CSARGVGGPPGTNEKLFF.

V usage is TRBV18 and J usage is TRBJ2-3; D uncertain. The germline gives CDR1 KGHSH, CDR2 LQKENI. The CDR3 totals 14 residues. Trimming cost V 3 bases and J 2 bases, with 9 bases left between them. This CDR3 is CASSPDFLTDTQYF. CDR3 in DNA: TGTGCCAGCTCACCTGACTTTCTCACAGATACGCAGTATTTT.

The J gene is TRBJ1-5, the V gene TRBV13; 9 bases fit TRBD1. Germline lookup yields CDR1 PRHDT and CDR2 FYEKMQ (reference sequence). CDR3 length equals 15 residues. The junction had 11 bases not matched to a gene; V was cut back by 8 bases and J by 6 bases. CDR3 region: CASGHRGRVGQPQHF. In DNA, the CDR3 is TGTGCCAGCGGCCACAGGGGGCGCGTTGGTCAGCCCCAGCATTTT.

The rearrangement links TRBV20-1 to TRBJ1-4; D might be TRBD1 (6 bases). The CDR3 totals 15 residues. Trimming shortened V by 1 base and J by 3 bases, and 12 bases separated the two germline ends. Germline lookup yields CDR1 DFQATT and CDR2 SNEGSKA (reference sequence). CDR3: CSARVGGAPNEKLFF. CDR3 in DNA: TGCAGTGCTAGAGTCGGGGGGGCCCCTAATGAAAAACTGTTTTTT.

This chain connects TRBV20-1 to TRBJ2-5, with 9 bases fitting TRBD1. The junction had 18 bases not matched to a gene; V was cut back by 6 bases and J by 13 bases. Germline-derived CDR1 and CDR2 are DFQATT and SNEGSKA (reference sequence). There are 14 residues in the CDR3. In nucleotides, the CDR3 is TGCAGTGCCCGATCTGGGACAGGGACATACGAGCGGTACTTC. It encodes CSARSGTGTYERYF.

This clonotype was detected many times. The chain uses TRBV15 and TRBJ2-1; TRBD2 matches 7 bases. Germline V CDR1 and CDR2: LNHNV, YYDKDF (reference sequence). CDR3 length equals 14 residues. The J segment lost 7 bases and the V segment lost 1 base, leaving 4 bases of the junction unmatched. In DNA form, the CDR3 reads TGTGCCACCAGCAGAGCTGGGACTACAAATGAGCAGTTCTTC. It is translated as CATSRAGTTNEQFF.

This clonotype occurred a few times. The rearrangement joins TRBV27 to TRBJ2-7, with 8 bases matching TRBD2. V lost 3 bases, J lost 0 bases, and 4 bases stayed unmatched. CDR3 size: 15 residues. CDR1 and CDR2 from the germline V gene are MNHEY and SMNVEV (reference sequence). The CDR3 nucleotides are TGTGCCAGCAGTTTTGTTGCGGGGGGCTCCTACGAGCAGTACTTC. Translated, it gives CASSFVAGGSYEQYF.

This clonotype was recorded a few times. The chain recombines TRBV18 with TRBJ2-6; D call uncertain. The CDR3 is 15 residues long. Trimming shortened V by 4 bases and J by 0 bases, and 7 bases separated the two germline ends. Per the germline V gene, CDR1 is KGHSH and CDR2 is LQKENI. DNA of the CDR3: TGTGCCAGCTCACTGGTCTCCTCTGGGGCCAACGTCCTGACTTTC. As protein: CASSLVSSGANVLTF.

The table lists this clonotype with a few counts. The chain combines TRBV29-1 with TRBJ2-2; tentative D call: TRBD2 (7 bases). V lost 6 bases, J lost 6 bases, and 11 bases lay in between. Germline V CDR1 and CDR2: SQVTM, ANQGSEA. The CDR3 runs 12 residues. The CDR3 region has the DNA TGCAGCGTCCAGGGGAGGGCCGGGGAGCTGTTTTTT. It specifies CSVQGRAGELFF.

V usage is TRBV5-1 and J usage is TRBJ2-5; tentative D call: TRBD2 (5 bases). Trimming removed 3 bases at V and 1 base at J, with 13 bases between. This CDR3 has 15 residues. The germline gives CDR1 SGHRS, CDR2 YFSETQ. The DNA for the CDR3 is TGCGCCAGCAGCTCCCTAGGAAGCGGCCAAGAGACCCAGTACTTC. This sequence encodes CASSSLGSGQETQYF.

The chain recombines TRBV27 with TRBJ1-1; TRBD1 agrees at 7 bases. Germline CDR1 is MNHEY and CDR2 is SMNVEV (reference sequence). Trimming at V came to 4 bases and at J to 11 bases, leaving 13 bases not matched to a gene. The CDR3 runs to 14 residues. CDR3 region: CASSWDFGRGPAFF. The CDR3 coding sequence is TGTGCCAGCAGTTGGGACTTCGGTAGGGGGCCGGCTTTCTTT.

This clonotype showed up just a few times. The chain recombines TRBV28 with TRBJ2-5, with D maybe TRBD1 (5 bases). The CDR3 consists of 13 residues. Trimming left V 6 bases short and J 7 bases short, with 15 bases between. Per the germline V gene, CDR1 is MDHEN and CDR2 is SYDVKM. DNA for the CDR3: TGTGCCAGCAGGCCCACAGGCGATAGGACCCAGTACTTC. Translating it yields CASRPTGDRTQYF.